The 26 T cell receptor beta chains below come from one sample, sequenced in a study of human versus mouse CDR3 diversity and MHC coevolution. Produced via immunoSEQ multiplex PCR; TCRdb's table is partial and in-frame only. Altogether about 81,000 clones are present, 80% to 95% being singletons, with the ten largest covering 1.1% to 1.5%. The sample comprised naive CD4+ T cells from blood. The subset denotes: CD45RO-negative CD62L-positive naive CD4 T cells. These receptors originate from a person aged 25 to 69 in good health.

The V gene is TRBV5-1, the J gene TRBJ2-7, with D unresolved. Germline lookup yields CDR1 SGHRS and CDR2 YFSETQ. This CDR3 comprises 14 residues. Trimming stripped 3 bases from V and 1 base from J, with 11 bases between. CDR3: CASSWAERSYEQYF. CDR3 bases: TGCGCCAGCAGCTGGGCAGAGAGATCCTACGAGCAGTACTTC.

This rearrangement joins TRBV9 to TRBJ1-6; D may be TRBD1 (6 bases). The CDR3 consists of 15 residues. V was shortened by 6 bases and J by 9 bases, with 19 bases between the two germline ends. Germline assignment: CDR1 SGDLS and CDR2 YYNGEE. DNA of the CDR3: TGTGCCAGCACTGCATTAGGGGGATTCGGTTCACCCCTCCACTTT. Its protein is CASTALGGFGSPLHF. Based on the CDR3 plus reference TRBV9 and TRBJ1-6, the full variable domain is DSGVTQTPKHLITATGQRVTLRCSPRSGDLSVYWYQQSLDQGLQFLIQYYNGEERAKGNILERFSAQQFPDLHSELNLSSLELGDSALYFCASTALGGFGSPLHFGNGTRLTVT.

The CDR3 spells CASSPTGTGTYEQYF. Here the CDR3 DNA reads TGTGCCAGCAGCCCGACGGGGACAGGGACCTACGAGCAGTACTTC. This sequence joins TRBV7-3 and TRBJ2-7; 9 bases are shared with TRBD1. Germline V gives CDR1 SGHTA, CDR2 FQGTGA. This CDR3 contains 15 residues. V shed 5 bases and J 2 bases; nucleotides not matched to a gene: 7.

J is TRBJ2-7 and V is TRBV6-1; 10 positions agree with TRBD2. V lost 4 bases to trimming and J lost 0 bases; unmatched junction nucleotides: 3. Germline V gives CDR1 MNHNS, CDR2 SASEGT. The CDR3 has 15 amino acids. The DNA for the CDR3 is TGTGCCAGCAGTGCGACTAGCGGGCTCTCCTACGAGCAGTACTTC. This encodes CASSATSGLSYEQYF.

In the case of this clone: A junction end diverges from the germline sequence, so it may reflect a read error. The identical CDR3 is also encoded by other nucleotide sequences in the sample. The J gene is TRBJ2-6, the V gene TRBV19, with 9 bases identical to TRBD1. The length of the CDR3 is 19 residues. Germline V gene data show CDR1 as LNHDA and CDR2 as SQIVND (reference sequence). The CDR3 protein is CASIMGTGSSLSGANVLTF. CDR3 nucleotide sequence: TGTGCCAGTATTATGGGGACAGGGTCTTCTCTCTCTGGGGCCAACGTCCTGACCTTC.

In this sample, this clone turned up once. The V and J genes are TRBV15 and TRBJ2-5; TRBD1 matches 8 bases. The ends lost 2 bases at V and 2 bases at J; junction bases unmatched: 4. The CDR3 contains 15 residues. Germline V CDR1 and CDR2: LNHNV, YYDKDF (reference sequence). This chain's CDR3 is CATSRPGTGQETQYF. The DNA for the CDR3 is TGTGCCACCAGCAGACCTGGGACAGGACAAGAGACCCAGTACTTC.

This chain joins TRBV9 and TRBJ2-1, with 10 bases identical to TRBD2. J gave up 9 bases and V 3 bases, and 6 bases lay outside the gene matches. CDR3 length: 14 residues. From germline, CDR1 is SGDLS and CDR2 YYNGEE. The CDR3 bases are TGTGCCAGCAGCGGACTAGCGGGTTGGAGTGAGCAGTTCTTC. Amino acids: CASSGLAGWSEQFF.

The genes are TRBV7-9 and TRBJ2-5; D might be TRBD2 (6 bases). The V and J ends lost 6 bases and 9 bases respectively, with 8 bases between them. Germline-derived CDR1 and CDR2 are SEHNR and FQNEAQ (reference sequence). The CDR3 loop spans 10 amino acids. The CDR3: CASRGEAQYF. The CDR3 bases are TGTGCCAGCAGAGGGGAGGCCCAGTACTTC.

The chain recombines TRBV27 with TRBJ2-7; 9 bases align to TRBD1. Trimming at V came to 5 bases and at J to 5 bases, leaving 7 bases not matched to a gene. The CDR3 is 14 amino acids. Germline CDR1 reads MNHEY; CDR2 reads SMNVEV (reference sequence). CDR3 in DNA: TGTGCCAGCAGTCCGAGGACAGGGGCCAACGAGCAGTACTTC. Amino acids: CASSPRTGANEQYF.

This clone came up once. V is TRBV28 and J is TRBJ1-5, with 8 bases lining up with TRBD1. Per the germline V gene, CDR1 is MDHEN and CDR2 is SYDVKM. The CDR3 covers 13 residues. V trimming: 8 bases; J trimming: 7 bases; junction bases outside the gene matches: 7. The chain's CDR3 is CASLRTGPQPQHF. In DNA, the CDR3 is TGTGCCAGCCTAAGGACAGGGCCCCAGCCCCAGCATTTT.

The V and J genes are TRBV4-3 and TRBJ2-7; D is perhaps TRBD1 (6 bases). The V gene lost 0 bases and the J gene lost 2 bases, with 8 bases spanning the gap. The CDR3 runs 14 residues. Germline CDR1 is LGHNA and CDR2 is YSLEER. Here the CDR3 reads CASSQDQGPYEQYF. The CDR3 region has the DNA TGCGCCAGCAGCCAAGATCAGGGGCCCTACGAGCAGTACTTC.

V gene TRBV4-2 combines with J gene TRBJ2-1, with TRBD2 matching 10 bases. The V segment lost 11 bases and the J segment 0 bases; nucleotides outside the gene matches: 4. CDR1 LGHNA and CDR2 YNFKEQ come from the germline V gene. This CDR3 spans 14 amino acids. The CDR3 region has the DNA TGTGCCGTTAGCGGGAGGCCCTCCTACAATGAGCAGTTCTTC. This encodes CAVSGRPSYNEQFF.

The chain links TRBV5-1 to TRBJ2-7; 8 bases are a match to TRBD2. CDR3 length: 16 residues. With 4 bases clipped from V and 0 bases from J, the junction kept 9 bases outside the gene matches. Germline V gene sequence: CDR1 SGHRS, CDR2 YFSETQ. This chain's CDR3 is CASSRTVGGVSYEQYF. CDR3 sequence (DNA): TGCGCCAGCAGCCGGACAGTCGGGGGGGTCTCCTACGAGCAGTACTTC.

This chain connects TRBV30 to TRBJ2-7; maybe TRBD2 (6 bases). Germline V CDR1 and CDR2: GTSNPN, SVGIG (reference sequence). The ends were cut back, 4 bases at V and 0 bases at J, with 16 bases in the middle. The CDR3 loop spans 15 amino acids. The DNA of the CDR3 is TGTGCCTGGAAGATTTTCGGGACTCACTCCTACGAGCAGTACTTC. Amino acid sequence: CAWKIFGTHSYEQYF.

V is TRBV5-1 and J is TRBJ1-4; no clear D gene. V gave up 0 bases and J gave up 0 bases, with 15 bases separating them. The V gene's germline CDR1 is SGHRS and CDR2 YFSETQ. The CDR3 contains 18 residues. DNA for the CDR3: TGCGCCAGCAGCTTGGGGCTGCAGAGGGATCCAACTAATGAAAAACTGTTTTTT. Its translation is CASSLGLQRDPTNEKLFF.

CDR3 nucleotides: TGTGCCAGCAGTGGGCTAGCGGCTAGCACAGATACGCAGTATTTT. Its protein is CASSGLAASTDTQYF. This chain connects TRBV6-1 to TRBJ2-3; 7 bases map to TRBD2. CDR1 and CDR2 from the germline V gene are MNHNS and SASEGT. The J segment lost 0 bases and the V segment lost 4 bases, leaving 4 bases of the junction unmatched. The CDR3 has 15 amino acids.

The V call is TRBV7-2, the J call TRBJ1-1; D possibly corresponds to TRBD1 (6 bases). Germline V gene lookup returns CDR1 SGHTA and CDR2 FQGNSA. The CDR3 runs 13 residues. Trimming took 3 bases from V and 4 from J, leaving 9 bases between them. Here the CDR3 DNA reads TGTGCCAGCAGCTTCCGGGGGGCCACTGAAGCTTTCTTT. Translation: CASSFRGATEAFF.

The chain carries TRBV7-8 and TRBJ2-5; maybe TRBD2 (5 bases). The germline gives CDR1 SGHVS, CDR2 FQNEAQ. The V gene lost 2 bases and the J gene lost 11 bases, with 18 bases spanning the gap. This CDR3 region has 14 residues. CDR3 DNA sequence: TGTGCCAGCAGCTTACCACAGAGGAGGTTGGAGCAGTACTTC. Translation: CASSLPQRRLEQYF.

V and J are TRBV7-3 and TRBJ1-1; 7 bases match TRBD1. Germline V gene sequence: CDR1 SGHTA, CDR2 FQGTGA. Losses at the gene ends were 4 bases for V and 3 bases for J; bases not matched to a gene: 5. CDR3 length: 14 residues. The CDR3 region has the DNA TGTGCCAGCAGCTCCCGAGGGGGCGACACTGAAGCTTTCTTT. It specifies CASSSRGGDTEAFF.

V is TRBV7-2 and J is TRBJ1-5, with 10 bases identical to TRBD1. The CDR3 runs to 16 residues. Per the germline V gene, CDR1 is SGHTA and CDR2 is FQGNSA. Trimming at V came to 5 bases and at J to 3 bases, leaving 7 bases not matched to a gene. DNA for the CDR3: TGTGCCAGCAGCCCTGACAGGGGGCGCGTCAATCAGCCCCAGCATTTT. Encoded protein: CASSPDRGRVNQPQHF.

V is TRBV27 and J is TRBJ1-1; 9 nucleotides match TRBD1. The CDR3 covers 16 residues. V gave up 4 bases and J gave up 5 bases; unmatched junction bases: 11. Germline CDR1 and CDR2: MNHEY and SMNVEV (reference sequence). CDR3 residues: CASSSGQGTPPTEAFF. The CDR3 nucleotides read TGTGCCAGCAGTTCCGGACAGGGGACTCCTCCGACTGAAGCTTTCTTT.

V is TRBV6-5 and J is TRBJ2-7; tentative D call: TRBD2 (6 bases). The length of the CDR3 is 16 residues. Germline loops: CDR1 MNHEY, CDR2 SVGAGI. Trimming stripped 2 bases from V and 0 bases from J, with 14 bases between. Here the CDR3 reads CASSYAYPGLSYEQYF. The CDR3 DNA is TGTGCCAGCAGTTACGCTTACCCGGGACTCTCCTACGAGCAGTACTTC.

The V call is TRBV5-1, the J call TRBJ1-6, with 8 bases matching TRBD1. Germline CDR1 and CDR2: SGHRS and YFSETQ. The CDR3 totals 14 residues. J was trimmed by 7 bases and V by 9 bases; bases with no gene match: 9. CDR3 in amino acids: CAMSRTGKNSPLHF. The CDR3 nucleotides are TGCGCCATGAGCCGGACAGGGAAAAATTCACCCCTCCACTTT.

The rearrangement links TRBV28 to TRBJ2-7, with D possibly TRBD2 on 6 matching bases. The germline CDR1 and CDR2 sequences are MDHEN and SYDVKM. V gave up 4 bases and J gave up 3 bases, with 10 bases separating them. There are 13 residues in the CDR3. The CDR3 DNA follows: TGTGCCAGCAGTTCGGCGGGGATCTACGAGCAGTACTTC. Encoded protein: CASSSAGIYEQYF.

The chain employs TRBV28 and TRBJ1-4, with D possibly matching TRBD1 (5 bases). The ends were cut back, 7 bases at V and 0 bases at J, with 12 bases in the middle. Germline lookup yields CDR1 MDHEN and CDR2 SYDVKM. This CDR3 is built from 15 residues. CDR3 sequence (DNA): TGTGCCAGCATGGGAGGGGACTCAACTAATGAAAAACTGTTTTTT. Translating it yields CASMGGDSTNEKLFF.

This sequence joins TRBV5-1 and TRBJ2-7, with 7 bases that match TRBD2. The trim removed 1 base at V and 1 base at J, leaving 14 bases unmatched. The germline V gene encodes CDR1 SGHRS and CDR2 YFSETQ. The CDR3 has 18 amino acids. This CDR3 is CASSLSPSGALSSYEQYF. The CDR3 region has the DNA TGCGCCAGCAGCTTGAGTCCAAGCGGGGCCCTAAGTTCCTACGAGCAGTACTTC.